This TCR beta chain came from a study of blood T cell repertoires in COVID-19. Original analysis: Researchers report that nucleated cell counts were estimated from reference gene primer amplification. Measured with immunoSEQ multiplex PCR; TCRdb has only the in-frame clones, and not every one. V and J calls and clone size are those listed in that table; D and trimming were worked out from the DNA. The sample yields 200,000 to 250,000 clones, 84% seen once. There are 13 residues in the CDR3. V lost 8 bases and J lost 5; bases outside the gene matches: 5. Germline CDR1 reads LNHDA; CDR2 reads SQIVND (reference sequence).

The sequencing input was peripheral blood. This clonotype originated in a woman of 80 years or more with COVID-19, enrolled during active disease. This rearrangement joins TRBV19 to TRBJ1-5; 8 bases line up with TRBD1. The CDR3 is CASGGQEHQPQHF. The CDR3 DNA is TGTGCCAGTGGGGGACAGGAGCATCAGCCCCAGCATTTT.